These T cell receptor beta chains were read from a single sample in a study of blood T cell repertoires in COVID-19. Produced via immunoSEQ multiplex PCR; TCRdb's table is partial and in-frame only. The data contain about 190,000 clones, about four fifths of them singletons. Sequencing was carried out using PBMCs or T cells enriched from blood (not recorded which). Receptors originate from a woman aged 25 to 39 who had been exposed to COVID-19. Both conserved end residues are part of each CDR3. A D gene is named only where the DNA matches it firmly. A row's size may be missing; if present it is once, few, many or a size class.

V: TRBV6-2/TRBV6-3
D: .
J: TRBJ1-5
size: once
CDR3: CASSYSGGNQPQHF
DNA: TGTGCCAGCAGTTACTCGGGGGGAAACCAGCCCCAGCATTTT

V: TRBV27
D: TRBD2
J: TRBJ2-1
size: .
CDR3: CASSLSWGRLAPNNEQFF
DNA: TGTGCCAGCAGTTTATCGTGGGGTCGACTAGCTCCCAACAATGAGCAGTTCTTC

V: TRBV28
D: TRBD1
J: TRBJ1-5
size: .
CDR3: CASSPPGQRFSQPQHF
DNA: TGTGCCAGCAGCCCTCCGGGACAGAGATTTAGTCAGCCCCAGCATTTT

V: TRBV6-8
D: TRBD2
J: TRBJ2-7
size: .
CDR3: CASSYSTGTRKAMVAYEQYF
DNA: TGTGCCAGCAGTTACTCAACCGGGACTAGAAAGGCCATGGTGGCCTACGAGCAGTACTTC

V: TRBV5-3
D: .
J: TRBJ1-1
size: .
CDR3: CARSPYIPGLKDEAFF
DNA: TGTGCCAGAAGCCCTTACATTCCGGGACTGAAAGATGAAGCTTTCTTT

V: TRBV2
D: .
J: TRBJ2-7
size: .
CDR3: CASSDDLGSSYEQYF
DNA: TGTGCCAGCAGCGATGACCTTGGGAGCTCCTACGAGCAGTACTTC

V: TRBV27
D: .
J: TRBJ1-4
size: .
CDR3: CASTPYASNEKLFF
DNA: TGTGCCAGCACCCCCTATGCCTCGAATGAAAAACTGTTTTTT

V: TRBV7-9
D: TRBD1
J: TRBJ1-5
size: .
CDR3: CASSSGQGVNQPQHF
DNA: TGTGCCAGCAGCTCGGGACAGGGGGTCAATCAGCCCCAGCATTTT

V: TRBV15
D: .
J: TRBJ1-2
size: few
CDR3: CATSFRTGNYGYTF
DNA: TGTGCCACCAGCTTTCGGACGGGAAACTATGGCTACACCTTC

V: TRBV29-1
D: TRBD1
J: TRBJ1-1
size: .
CDR3: CSVNQVVQGWNTEAFF
DNA: TGCAGCGTTAATCAGGTGGTACAGGGGTGGAACACTGAAGCTTTCTTT

V: TRBV11-3
D: .
J: TRBJ1-4
size: .
CDR3: CASSPQTTGSNEKLFF
DNA: TGTGCCAGCAGCCCACAAACTACAGGGTCCAATGAAAAACTGTTTTTT

V: TRBV11-2
D: .
J: TRBJ2-1
size: once
CDR3: CASSPIKDRRHEQFF
DNA: TGTGCCAGCAGCCCCATAAAAGACAGGAGGCATGAGCAGTTCTTC

V: TRBV7-9
D: .
J: TRBJ2-3
size: .
CDR3: CASSLAGSGDTQYF
DNA: TGTGCCAGCAGCTTAGCGGGGTCGGGGGATACGCAGTATTTT

V: TRBV7-2
D: TRBD2
J: TRBJ2-7
size: once
CDR3: CASSLGLAGGPYEQYF
DNA: TGTGCCAGCAGCCTAGGACTAGCGGGGGGGCCCTACGAGCAGTACTTC

V: TRBV5-4
D: .
J: TRBJ1-1
size: .
CDR3: CASSLAGAREAFF
DNA: TGTGCCAGCAGCTTGGCAGGGGCCCGTGAAGCTTTCTTT

V: TRBV18
D: TRBD1
J: TRBJ2-3
size: .
CDR3: CASSPQSPGGPLTDTQYF
DNA: TGTGCCAGCTCACCTCAATCGCCAGGGGGACCCCTCACAGATACGCAGTATTTT

V: TRBV19
D: .
J: TRBJ1-1
size: .
CDR3: CASSGRRGTEAFF
DNA: TGTGCCAGTTCGGGTAGGAGGGGCACTGAAGCTTTCTTT

V: TRBV29-1
D: TRBD1
J: TRBJ1-2
size: .
CDR3: CSDGQGGFGYTF
DNA: TGCAGCGATGGACAGGGAGGGTTTGGCTACACCTTC

V: TRBV10-2
D: TRBD2
J: TRBJ2-3
size: .
CDR3: CASSRLAGGSTDTQYF
DNA: TGCGCCAGCAGTCGACTAGCGGGGGGAAGCACAGATACGCAGTATTTT

V: TRBV15
D: TRBD2
J: TRBJ2-3
size: .
CDR3: CATSMAGGPEDTQYF
DNA: TGTGCCACCAGCATGGCGGGGGGGCCTGAGGATACGCAGTATTTT

V: TRBV4-1
D: .
J: TRBJ1-2
size: .
CDR3: CASSQVQGLWGDGYTF
DNA: TGCGCCAGCAGCCAGGTACAGGGTCTTTGGGGCGATGGCTACACCTTC

V: TRBV5-6
D: TRBD1
J: TRBJ1-2
size: .
CDR3: CASSLGGTGSNYGYTF
DNA: TGTGCCAGCAGCTTGGGTGGGACAGGGTCAAACTATGGCTACACCTTC

V: TRBV11-2
D: TRBD2
J: TRBJ2-1
size: .
CDR3: CASSLQRGGFHDEQFF
DNA: TGTGCCAGCAGCCTACAGCGGGGGGGCTTTCATGATGAGCAGTTCTTC

V: TRBV2
D: .
J: TRBJ1-1
size: .
CDR3: CASVQENTEAFF
DNA: TGTGCCAGCGTTCAGGAGAACACTGAAGCTTTCTTT

V: TRBV6-2/TRBV6-3
D: TRBD1
J: TRBJ1-2
size: .
CDR3: CASSYGQGIYGYTF
DNA: TGTGCCAGCAGTTATGGACAGGGAATCTATGGCTACACCTTC

V: TRBV18
D: TRBD1
J: TRBJ1-1
size: .
CDR3: CASSHGQGNEAFF
DNA: TGTGCCAGCTCACACGGACAGGGGAATGAAGCTTTCTTT

V: TRBV2
D: TRBD2
J: TRBJ2-2
size: .
CDR3: CASTLTSGVGGELFF
DNA: TGTGCCAGCACCCTGACTAGCGGGGTCGGCGGGGAGCTGTTTTTT

V: TRBV10-3
D: .
J: TRBJ2-3
size: once
CDR3: CAISQTSADTQYF
DNA: TGTGCCATCAGCCAGACTTCCGCAGATACGCAGTATTTT

V: TRBV19
D: .
J: TRBJ1-2
size: .
CDR3: CASSNDQGFAYGYTF
DNA: TGTGCCAGTAGTAACGATCAGGGCTTCGCCTATGGCTACACCTTC

V: TRBV7-2
D: .
J: TRBJ1-1
size: .
CDR3: CASSPQLNTEAFF
DNA: TGTGCCAGCAGCCCCCAGTTGAACACTGAAGCTTTCTTT

V: TRBV7-9
D: .
J: TRBJ1-5
size: .
CDR3: CASSLSGLDRSNQPQHF
DNA: TGTGCCAGCAGCTTGTCAGGGTTGGATAGGAGCAATCAGCCCCAGCATTTT

V: TRBV5-4
D: .
J: TRBJ2-7
size: .
CDR3: CASSEGSFYEQYF
DNA: TGTGCCAGCAGCGAAGGGAGCTTCTACGAGCAGTACTTC

V: TRBV24-1
D: TRBD1
J: TRBJ1-5
size: few
CDR3: CATSVTGEPQHF
DNA: TGTGCCACCAGTGTCACAGGGGAGCCCCAGCATTTT

V: TRBV12-3/TRBV12-4
D: .
J: TRBJ2-7
size: .
CDR3: CASSLTRGEQYF
DNA: TGTGCCAGCAGTTTAACCCGGGGGGAGCAGTACTTC

V: TRBV5-6
D: TRBD2
J: TRBJ2-2
size: .
CDR3: CASSRRALAGTTNTGELFF
DNA: TGTGCCAGCAGCCGGAGGGCACTAGCGGGAACTACGAACACCGGGGAGCTGTTTTTT

V: TRBV2
D: .
J: TRBJ1-1
size: .
CDR3: CASSENRETEAFF
DNA: TGTGCCAGCAGTGAGAACAGGGAAACTGAAGCTTTCTTT

V: TRBV12-3/TRBV12-4
D: .
J: TRBJ1-6
size: .
CDR3: CASRGGGGSPLHF
DNA: TGTGCCAGCAGGGGTGGGGGGGGCTCACCCCTCCACTTT

V: TRBV20-1
D: TRBD2
J: TRBJ2-7
size: .
CDR3: CSASYLRASGGYEQYF
DNA: TGCAGTGCTAGTTATCTCCGGGCTAGCGGAGGTTACGAGCAGTACTTC

V: TRBV29-1
D: TRBD1
J: TRBJ1-2
size: .
CDR3: CSAYRGTNYGYTF
DNA: TGCAGCGCTTACAGGGGGACTAACTATGGCTACACCTTC

V: TRBV19
D: TRBD2
J: TRBJ2-1
size: .
CDR3: CASSISGPGEGEQFF
DNA: TGTGCCAGTAGTATTTCCGGCCCGGGGGAGGGTGAGCAGTTCTTC

V: TRBV2
D: TRBD1
J: TRBJ1-2
size: once
CDR3: CASSGDRGLANYGYTF
DNA: TGTGCCAGCAGTGGGGACAGGGGGTTGGCTAACTATGGCTACACCTTC

V: TRBV7-8
D: TRBD1
J: TRBJ1-1
size: .
CDR3: CASSRNVFRGRGDTEAFF
DNA: TGTGCCAGCAGCCGAAACGTTTTCAGGGGGCGTGGGGACACTGAAGCTTTCTTT

V: TRBV5-8
D: .
J: TRBJ1-1
size: .
CDR3: CASSAPGGSAFF
DNA: TGTGCCAGCAGCGCACCAGGAGGTTCAGCTTTCTTT

V: TRBV20-1
D: .
J: TRBJ2-1
size: .
CDR3: CSASSLTYNEQFF
DNA: TGCAGTGCTAGTTCTCTTACCTACAATGAGCAGTTCTTC

V: TRBV15
D: .
J: TRBJ2-1
size: .
CDR3: CATSRERGIEQFF
DNA: TGTGCCACCAGCAGAGAAAGGGGGATTGAGCAGTTCTTC

V: TRBV9
D: .
J: TRBJ2-7
size: once
CDR3: CASSEQDISYEQYF
DNA: TGTGCCAGCAGCGAACAGGATATCTCCTACGAGCAGTACTTC

V: TRBV6-1
D: .
J: TRBJ1-4
size: .
CDR3: CASSDSIWPTNEKLFF
DNA: TGTGCCAGCAGTGATTCGATTTGGCCAACTAATGAAAAACTGTTTTTT

V: TRBV28
D: TRBD1
J: TRBJ1-6
size: .
CDR3: CASRALQGVPLHF
DNA: TGTGCCAGCAGGGCCCTACAGGGGGTACCCCTCCACTTT

V: TRBV6-5
D: TRBD1
J: TRBJ1-2
size: .
CDR3: CASSFDRDGYTF
DNA: TGTGCCAGCAGCTTCGACAGGGATGGCTACACCTTC

V: TRBV4-3
D: .
J: TRBJ1-6
size: .
CDR3: CASSQEYWQGGSPLHF
DNA: TGCGCCAGCAGCCAAGAATACTGGCAGGGTGGTTCACCCCTCCACTTT

V: TRBV30
D: .
J: TRBJ2-5
size: .
CDR3: CAWSVRETQYF
DNA: TGTGCCTGGAGTGTACGGGAGACCCAGTACTTC

V: TRBV9
D: .
J: TRBJ1-2
size: .
CDR3: CASSRMTTGTDGYTF
DNA: TGTGCCAGCAGCCGTATGACCACAGGGACGGATGGCTACACCTTC

V: TRBV5-1
D: TRBD1
J: TRBJ1-2
size: .
CDR3: CASSLGQGNYGYTF
DNA: TGCGCCAGCAGCTTGGGACAGGGGAACTATGGCTACACCTTC

V: TRBV29-1
D: TRBD1
J: TRBJ1-3
size: .
CDR3: CSVGTGPNAGNTIYF
DNA: TGCAGCGTTGGGACAGGGCCAAACGCGGGAAACACCATATATTTT